Below, 31 T cell receptor beta chains from the same sample are listed, as sequenced in a study of CD8+CD57+ T cells in acquired aplastic anemia. Genomic DNA constituted the template upon which TCR beta VDJ and CDR3 profiling was performed. TCRdb used MiXCR to reprocess the reads, holding one entry per CDR3 protein. The sample has some 42,000 distinct CDR3 sequences, 68% seen once; the top ten hold 20% to 30%. Sequenced material: sorted CD4+, CD8+, or CD8+CD57+ T cells (not recorded which) from PBMCs. The receptors originated from a human donor in good health, serving as a control.

J is TRBJ1-2 and V is TRBV20-1; no reliable D call. Germline values: CDR1 DFQATT, CDR2 SNEGSKA (reference sequence). V lost 4 bases, J lost 3 bases, and 9 bases lay in between. CDR3 length equals 12 residues. The CDR3 DNA follows: TGCAGTGCTATGGACGCATACTATGGCTACACCTTC. It encodes CSAMDAYYGYTF.

The sample holds one count of this clonotype. The chain is built from TRBV20-1 and TRBJ2-7, with TRBD1 matching 7 bases. The CDR3 is 16 amino acids. V was pared by 4 bases and J by 7 bases, with 19 bases of the junction left unmatched. CDR1 and CDR2 from the germline V gene are DFQATT and SNEGSKA (reference sequence). The CDR3 protein is CSAISQRQGLFQEQYF. CDR3 sequence (DNA): TGCAGTGCTATCTCCCAAAGACAGGGCCTATTTCAAGAGCAGTACTTC.

The V gene is TRBV29-1, the J gene TRBJ1-2; maybe TRBD1 (5 bases). CDR3 length equals 13 residues. Trimming removed 3 bases at V and 5 bases at J, with 13 bases between. Germline V CDR1 and CDR2: SQVTM, ANQGSEA. CDR3 DNA sequence: TGCAGCGTTGAGAAGAGACAGAGTTATGGCTACACCTTC. Amino acids: CSVEKRQSYGYTF.

This clonotype was recorded only once. The chain couples TRBV25-1 to TRBJ1-2; 7 bases are a match to TRBD1. Germline V gene sequence: CDR1 MGHDK, CDR2 SYGVNS. CDR3 size: 13 residues. J lost 4 bases, V lost 11 bases, and 10 bases had no gene match. The CDR3 DNA sequence: TGTGCCCGCCGAACAGGGGTGGGCTATGGCTACACCTTC. It encodes CARRTGVGYGYTF.

This chain links TRBV6-2 or TRBV6-3 with TRBJ1-1, with TRBD1 as a possible D gene (5 bases). CDR3 size: 14 residues. Germline V gives CDR1 MNHEY, CDR2 SVGEGT. V dropped 5 bases and J dropped 5 bases, with 15 bases sitting between them. In DNA form, the CDR3 reads TGTGCCAGCAGTGATGGGACCTCAAGTACTGAAGCTTTCTTT. Encoded protein: CASSDGTSSTEAFF.

This clonotype has a handful of counts. The V gene is TRBV10-1, the J gene TRBJ2-3; D is possibly TRBD2 (7 bases). Trimming removed 4 bases at V and 1 base at J, with 18 bases between. Germline CDR1 is WNHNN and CDR2 is SYGVQD (reference sequence). CDR3 length: 17 residues. This CDR3 reads CASSARVKGGGTDTQYF. In DNA, the CDR3 is TGCGCCAGCAGTGCCCGGGTCAAGGGGGGGGGCACAGATACGCAGTATTTT.

The rearrangement uses TRBV10-3 and TRBJ1-2; TRBD1 matches at 8 bases. This CDR3 spans 13 amino acids. The germline V gene has CDR1 ENHRY and CDR2 SYGVKD. V was clipped by 10 bases and J by 8 bases; unmatched bases: 12. The CDR3 DNA is TGTGCCAGCCAAGGGGACAGGTCTTCAGGCTACACCTTC. Its protein product is CASQGDRSSGYTF.

The J gene is TRBJ2-7, the V gene TRBV19, with D maybe TRBD1 (6 bases). This CDR3 is 14 amino acids long. Germline lookup yields CDR1 LNHDA and CDR2 SQIVND (reference sequence). Deletions cut 1 base from V and 1 base from J, with 8 bases between. The CDR3 loop reads CASSIGTASYEQYF. The CDR3 DNA is TGTGCCAGTAGTATAGGGACAGCATCCTACGAGCAGTACTTC.

This clonotype has ten or more counts. The chain links TRBV7-2 to TRBJ1-3; tentatively, D is TRBD1 (6 bases). Trimming removed 5 bases from V and 0 bases from J, with 14 bases in between. The CDR3 loop spans 16 amino acids. Germline V gene lookup returns CDR1 SGHTA and CDR2 FQGNSA. The CDR3 protein is CASSVSRTVSGNTIYF. The CDR3 nucleotides are TGTGCCAGCAGCGTAAGTCGGACAGTCTCTGGAAACACCATATATTTT.

This clonotype was observed once. The J gene is TRBJ2-7, the V gene TRBV15, with 9 bases identical to TRBD2. CDR3 length equals 14 residues. Trimming took 1 base from V and 4 from J; bases not matched to a gene: 2. Germline V gene sequence: CDR1 LNHNV, CDR2 YYDKDF (reference sequence). CDR3 amino acids: CATSRVAGVYEQYF. Here the CDR3 DNA reads TGTGCCACCAGCAGAGTAGCGGGAGTTTACGAGCAGTACTTC.

This clonotype was picked up many times. The CDR3 here is CASHQTGANQPQHF. For the CDR3, the DNA is TGTGCCAGCCACCAGACAGGTGCAAATCAGCCCCAGCATTTT. V usage is TRBV6-2 or TRBV6-3 and J usage is TRBJ1-5; D may be TRBD1 (6 bases). The CDR3 covers 14 residues. The germline gives CDR1 MNHEY, CDR2 SVGEGT. Trimming shortened V by 8 bases and J by 4 bases, and 15 bases separated the two germline ends.

This clonotype has just a few counts. The chain couples TRBV20-1 to TRBJ2-5, with D unclear. The germline gives CDR1 DFQATT, CDR2 SNEGSKA (reference sequence). V shed 3 bases and J shed 4 bases, with 6 bases lying between them. This CDR3 is 11 amino acids long. The DNA for the CDR3 is TGCAGTGCTAGTCTTGGAGAGACCCAGTACTTC. Residues: CSASLGETQYF.

The chain employs TRBV20-1 and TRBJ1-1; D unresolved. The CDR3 contains 11 residues. V lost 5 bases to trimming and J lost 3 bases, with 7 bases between them. Germline CDR1 and CDR2: DFQATT and SNEGSKA (reference sequence). The CDR3 DNA sequence: TGCAGTGCTTTTTCCGACACTGAAGCTTTCTTT. Its protein product is CSAFSDTEAFF.

This chain links TRBV2 with TRBJ1-2, with 8 nucleotides matching TRBD1. Germline CDR1 SNHLY, CDR2 FYNNEI. The CDR3 runs to 12 residues. The ends lost 8 bases at V and 6 bases at J; junction bases unmatched: 5. DNA for the CDR3: TGTGCCAGCGGACAGGGTGGAGATGGCTACACCTTC. Translated: CASGQGGDGYTF. The full variable domain, completed using reference TRBV2 and TRBJ1-2, is EPEVTQTPSHQVTQMGQEVILRCVPISNHLYFYWYRQILGQKVEFLVSFYNNEISEKSEIFDDQFSVERPDGSNFTLKIRSTKLEDSAMYFCASGQGGDGYTFGSGTRLTVV.

This clonotype was seen a handful of times. This rearrangement joins TRBV10-1 to TRBJ2-3; D is ambiguous. Per the germline V gene, CDR1 is WNHNN and CDR2 is SYGVQD (reference sequence). Trimming pared 8 bases from V and 0 bases from J, leaving 3 bases between. This CDR3 has 11 amino acids. CDR3 sequence reads: CASDSTDTQYF. As DNA, the CDR3 is TGCGCCAGCGACAGCACAGATACGCAGTATTTT.

This clonotype came up many times. V and J are TRBV7-2 and TRBJ1-1; 9 bases agree with TRBD1. Germline loops: CDR1 SGHTA, CDR2 FQGNSA. Trimming at V came to 5 bases and at J to 5 bases, leaving 9 bases not matched to a gene. The CDR3 has 15 amino acids. The CDR3: CASSELQGARTEAFF. The CDR3 coding sequence is TGTGCCAGCAGCGAACTACAGGGGGCGAGAACTGAAGCTTTCTTT.

The V call is TRBV25-1, the J call TRBJ1-6; D gene uncertain. V was trimmed by 3 bases and J by 9 bases, leaving 15 bases between them. The CDR3 has 15 residues. Germline V lookup: CDR1 MGHDK, CDR2 SYGVNS. CDR3 region: CASSDNAVSGSPLHF. In DNA form, the CDR3 reads TGTGCCAGCAGTGACAACGCGGTCTCGGGTTCACCCCTCCACTTT.

This chain links TRBV20-1 with TRBJ1-6, with TRBD1 as a possible D gene (5 bases). V lost 1 base to trimming and J lost 6 bases, with 16 bases between them. The CDR3 covers 16 residues. Germline CDR1 DFQATT, CDR2 SNEGSKA (reference sequence). The CDR3 region has the DNA TGCAGTGCTAGAGGTGGGGGGACCGTAGCTAATTCACCCCTCCACTTT. As protein: CSARGGGTVANSPLHF.

This clonotype was picked up many times. This chain joins TRBV11-1 and TRBJ1-1, with TRBD1 identical over 9 bases. The V gene end was trimmed by 4 bases and the J gene end by 0 bases; junction bases not matched to a gene: 12. The CDR3 spans 18 residues. Germline V gives CDR1 SGHAT, CDR2 FQDESV (reference sequence). The CDR3 region has the DNA TGTGCCAGCAGCTCCTTTCGTGACAGGGGGGGCCTGAACACTGAAGCTTTCTTT. This gives the protein CASSSFRDRGGLNTEAFF. Filled out from reference TRBV11-1 and TRBJ1-1, the complete variable domain reads EAEVAQSPRYKITEKSQAVAFWCDPISGHATLYWYRQILGQGPELLVQFQDESVVDDSQLPKDRFSAERLKGVDSTLKIQPAELGDSAMYLCASSSFRDRGGLNTEAFFGQGTRLTVV.

This rearrangement joins TRBV15 to TRBJ1-4, with 7 bases lining up with TRBD1. V shed 4 bases and J 4 bases; nucleotides not matched to a gene: 6. CDR1 is LNHNV, CDR2 YYDKDF, per germline (reference sequence). The CDR3 totals 15 residues. CDR3 DNA: TGTGCCACCAGCACCTGGACAGGAGGTAATGAAAAACTGTTTTTT. This translates into CATSTWTGGNEKLFF.

This clonotype was counted once. V and J are TRBV7-6 and TRBJ2-2, with no clear D. V was pared by 2 bases and J by 6 bases, with 4 bases between. The CDR3 is made up of 12 amino acids. The V gene's germline CDR1 is SGHVS and CDR2 FNYEAQ. The CDR3, as DNA: TGTGCCAGCAGCTTACCAGCCGGGGAGCTGTTTTTT. It encodes CASSLPAGELFF.

The chain uses TRBV19 and TRBJ2-5; D call uncertain. CDR1 is LNHDA, CDR2 SQIVND, per germline (reference sequence). Trimming removed 3 bases at V and 2 bases at J, with 7 bases between. This CDR3 spans 13 amino acids. The CDR3, as DNA: TGTGCCAGTAGTATCTCAGCTCAAGAGACCCAGTACTTC. The encoded protein is CASSISAQETQYF. The whole variable domain, filled in from reference TRBV19 and TRBJ2-5, reads DGGITQSPKYLFRKEGQNVTLSCEQNLNHDAMYWYRQDPGQGLRLIYYSQIVNDFQKGDIAEGYSVSREKKESFPLTVTSAQKNPTAFYLCASSISAQETQYFGPGTRLLVL.

A remark on this clonotype: At one of its ends the junction is not consistent with the germline gene, which may arise from a read error. The gene calls are TRBV5-1 and TRBJ1-3; D is perhaps TRBD1 (6 bases). CDR3 size: 16 residues. Germline-derived CDR1 and CDR2 are SGHRS and YFSETQ. Here the CDR3 DNA reads TGCGCCAGCAGCCCGGACAGCATGAGCTCTGGAAACACCACGTGTTTT. This sequence encodes CASSPDSMSSGNTTCF.

The chain has TRBV10-3 and TRBJ2-7; 8 bases line up with TRBD1. The V gene end was trimmed by 3 bases and the J gene end by 4 bases; junction bases not matched to a gene: 14. Per germline, CDR1 ENHRY and CDR2 SYGVKD. This CDR3 is 17 amino acids long. This CDR3 reads CAISDPKGQGLVYEQYF. CDR3 nucleotide sequence: TGTGCCATCAGTGACCCTAAAGGACAGGGCCTCGTATACGAGCAGTACTTC.

Worth noting for this clonotype: An end of the junction differs from the germline gene, which may be a read error. The chain carries TRBV2 and TRBJ2-7; TRBD2 is a possible D gene (6 bases). This CDR3 has 14 residues. In germline, CDR1 is SNHLY, CDR2 FYNNEI. The CDR3 sequence is CASGSRGTNYDQYF. As DNA, the CDR3 is TGTGCAAGCGGGTCCCGGGGGACCAACTACGATCAGTACTTC.

This chain links TRBV19 with TRBJ2-7; D gene uncertain. V was pared by 1 base and J by 6 bases, with 7 bases between. Germline V CDR1 and CDR2: LNHDA, SQIVND (reference sequence). The length of the CDR3 is 12 residues. The CDR3 DNA reads TGTGCCAGTAGTATAGTAGGACGCGAGCAGTACTTC. This sequence encodes CASSIVGREQYF.

This chain joins TRBV25-1 and TRBJ1-1; 10 bases fit TRBD1. The length of the CDR3 is 15 residues. V lost 4 bases and J lost 5; bases outside the gene matches: 7. Germline CDR1 reads MGHDK; CDR2 reads SYGVNS. For the CDR3, the DNA is TGTGCCAGCAGTGGCCGGGACAGGGGACGGACTGAAGCTTTCTTT. It specifies CASSGRDRGRTEAFF.

On this clonotype itself: Relative to the germline gene, one junction end is altered; a read error may explain this. This sequence joins TRBV15 and TRBJ2-5; D is unresolved. This CDR3 region has 12 residues. Germline V gene lookup returns CDR1 LNHNV and CDR2 YYDKDF (reference sequence). The chain's CDR3 is CTTSRDEATQYF. As DNA, the CDR3 is TGTACCACCAGCAGAGATGAAGCGACCCAGTACTTC.

The V and J genes are TRBV25-1 and TRBJ2-7, with D unresolved. Trimming left V 4 bases short and J 2 bases short, with 12 bases between. CDR3 size: 14 residues. Germline CDR1 is MGHDK and CDR2 is SYGVNS. CDR3 in amino acids: CASSASGDTYEQYF. In DNA form, the CDR3 reads TGTGCCAGCAGTGCCTCAGGAGATACCTACGAGCAGTACTTC.

This clonotype was seen a handful of times. This rearrangement joins TRBV2 to TRBJ1-6; TRBD1 agrees at 9 bases. V lost 7 bases to trimming and J lost 7 bases; unmatched junction nucleotides: 5. Germline V gene data show CDR1 as SNHLY and CDR2 as FYNNEI. This CDR3 is built from 14 residues. The CDR3 reads CASIRDRDNSPLHF. In DNA, the CDR3 is TGTGCCAGCATTCGGGACAGGGACAATTCACCCCTCCACTTT.

The chain has TRBV7-9 and TRBJ2-2; D is undetermined. Trimming pared 5 bases from V and 5 bases from J, leaving 9 bases between. The CDR3 length is 13 residues. Germline assignment: CDR1 SEHNR and CDR2 FQNEAQ (reference sequence). The CDR3 here is CASSRRVTGELFF. The CDR3 DNA sequence: TGTGCCAGCAGCAGACGGGTAACCGGGGAGCTGTTTTTT. The full variable domain, with the rest looked up from reference TRBV7-9 and TRBJ2-2, is DTGVSQNPRHKITKRGQNVTFRCDPISEHNRLYWYRQTLGQGPEFLTYFQNEAQLEKSRLLSDRFSAERPKGSFSTLEIQRTEQGDSAMYLCASSRRVTGELFFGEGSRLTVL.